Listed here are 14 T cell receptor beta chains from one sample, sequenced in a study of T cell changes during pregnancy in multiple sclerosis (dated by TCRdb to the late 2010s). The method behind the library was the immunoSEQ multiplex PCR assay. TCRdb holds this immuneACCESS table with in-frame rearrangements only. Some clones are missing; in checked studies, unresolved V genes explain under half, and the rest has no known cause. The sample data list 60,000 to 75,000 clones, and roughly 89% of these were observed just once. The biggest ten clones account for just under 2% of the sample. The input for sequencing was peripheral blood, taken in the second trimester of pregnancy. Source of these receptors: a female donor with multiple sclerosis, enrolled in a pregnancy study.

The V and J genes are TRBV28 and TRBJ2-5; the D gene is possibly TRBD2 (6 bases). The CDR3 sequence is 15 residues long. Trimming removed 10 bases at V and 3 bases at J, with 21 bases between. Germline values: CDR1 MDHEN, CDR2 SYDVKM. CDR3: CATDLRSGRKETQYF. As DNA, the CDR3 is TGTGCCACCGACCTTCGGTCCGGGAGAAAAGAGACCCAGTACTTC.

This chain uses TRBV9 with TRBJ2-5; the match to TRBD2 covers 10 bases. V lost 4 bases, J lost 3 bases, and 6 bases stayed unmatched. In germline, CDR1 is SGDLS, CDR2 YYNGEE. The CDR3 loop spans 15 amino acids. The CDR3: CASSSSGGGEETQYF. Written as DNA, the CDR3 is TGTGCCAGCAGCTCTAGCGGGGGAGGGGAAGAGACCCAGTACTTC. The variable domain in full, with the rest retrieved from reference TRBV9 and TRBJ2-5, is DSGVTQTPKHLITATGQRVTLRCSPRSGDLSVYWYQQSLDQGLQFLIQYYNGEERAKGNILERFSAQQFPDLHSELNLSSLELGDSALYFCASSSSGGGEETQYFGPGTRLLVL.

The CDR3 DNA is TGTGCCAGCAGCAAGCTGGGGGGGGCGGAGGTGGAGTTCTTC. Its protein is CASSKLGGAEVEFF. The chain links TRBV28 to TRBJ2-1; D may be TRBD2 (7 bases). The CDR3 is 14 residues long. CDR1 and CDR2 from the germline V gene are MDHEN and SYDVKM. Trimming took 6 bases from V and 14 from J, leaving 23 bases between them.

This chain uses TRBV4-1 with TRBJ2-3, with D possibly TRBD2 on 6 matching bases. This CDR3 comprises 14 residues. CDR1 and CDR2 from the germline V gene are MGHRA and YSYEKL. V lost 8 bases and J lost 0, with 12 bases in between. The CDR3 here is CASSSGDSTDTQYF. The CDR3 bases are TGCGCCAGCTCCTCGGGGGATAGCACAGATACGCAGTATTTT.

The chain has TRBV9 and TRBJ2-5; D is perhaps TRBD2 (6 bases). The V end lost 0 bases, the J end lost 2 bases, and 14 bases lay between the germline ends. Germline loops: CDR1 SGDLS, CDR2 YYNGEE. This CDR3 is 16 amino acids long. CDR3 nucleotides: TGTGCCAGCAGCGTAGCTCCCAGCGGAGGGCAAGAGACCCAGTACTTC. Protein: CASSVAPSGGQETQYF.

V usage is TRBV20-1 and J usage is TRBJ2-5; D may be TRBD1 (6 bases). The germline V gene has CDR1 DFQATT and CDR2 SNEGSKA (reference sequence). This CDR3 has 11 residues. Trimming removed 6 bases from V and 5 bases from J, with 10 bases in between. The CDR3 DNA follows: TGCAGTGCCAGTCAGGGGGAGACCCAGTACTTC. This gives the protein CSASQGETQYF.

This clone occurred once. V is TRBV19 and J is TRBJ2-7, with 7 bases fitting TRBD2. CDR3 size: 15 residues. The germline gives CDR1 LNHDA, CDR2 SQIVND (reference sequence). V shed 1 base, J shed 2 bases, and the junction held 5 bases outside the gene matches. CDR3 DNA: TGTGCCAGTAGTATAGGAGCGCTAGCGGCCTACGAGCAGTACTTC. Encoded protein: CASSIGALAAYEQYF. The variable domain in full, completed from reference TRBV19 and TRBJ2-7, reads DGGITQSPKYLFRKEGQNVTLSCEQNLNHDAMYWYRQDPGQGLRLIYYSQIVNDFQKGDIAEGYSVSREKKESFPLTVTSAQKNPTAFYLCASSIGALAAYEQYFGPGTRLTVT.

The chain couples TRBV27 to TRBJ2-5, with 7 positions matching TRBD2. CDR1 and CDR2 from the germline V gene are MNHEY and SMNVEV (reference sequence). Trimming cost V 4 bases and J 5 bases; bases outside gene matches: 7. The CDR3 is 14 amino acids. The CDR3 sequence is CASSWTRSEETQYF. Written as DNA, the CDR3 is TGTGCCAGCAGTTGGACTAGGAGTGAGGAGACCCAGTACTTC.

The table lists this clone with a few counts. The chain is built from TRBV19 and TRBJ1-6; 8 nucleotides align to TRBD1. The trim removed 3 bases at V and 6 bases at J, leaving 1 base unmatched. The germline CDR1 and CDR2 sequences are LNHDA and SQIVND (reference sequence). CDR3 length equals 14 residues. In nucleotides, the CDR3 is TGTGCCAGTAGTATCGACAGGGGTAATTCACCCCTCCACTTT. As protein: CASSIDRGNSPLHF.

This clone was observed once. The chain couples TRBV2 to TRBJ2-1, with D maybe TRBD2 (5 bases). V gave up 8 bases and J gave up 6 bases, with 17 bases separating them. Germline V gives CDR1 SNHLY, CDR2 FYNNEI. This CDR3 contains 14 residues. This CDR3 reads CASQGGGFSNEQFF. The DNA for the CDR3 is TGTGCCAGCCAAGGAGGAGGTTTCAGCAATGAGCAGTTCTTC.

This rearrangement joins TRBV30 to TRBJ1-1, with unresolved D. Germline CDR1 reads GTSNPN; CDR2 reads SVGIG (reference sequence). This CDR3 spans 14 amino acids. The V end was cut by 0 bases, the J end by 0 bases, with 8 bases between. Written as DNA, the CDR3 is TGTGCCTGGAGTGTAAACAGCATGAACACTGAAGCTTTCTTT. Translated, it gives CAWSVNSMNTEAFF.

The chain joins TRBV5-6 to TRBJ1-1; 10 bases are shared with TRBD1. From germline, CDR1 is SGHDT and CDR2 YYEEEE. This CDR3 has 14 amino acids. J lost 10 bases, V lost 4 bases, and 10 bases had no gene match. The CDR3 here is CASSADRGWEGAFF. The CDR3 bases are TGTGCCAGCAGCGCGGACAGGGGGTGGGAGGGAGCTTTCTTT.

The rearrangement uses TRBV28 and TRBJ1-1; tentatively, D is TRBD1 (5 bases). The CDR3 consists of 13 residues. Germline V gives CDR1 MDHEN, CDR2 SYDVKM. The V gene lost 5 bases and the J gene lost 0 bases, with 7 bases spanning the gap. CDR3 bases: TGTGCCAGCAGTGCCAGGGTGAACACTGAAGCTTTCTTT. Translating gives CASSARVNTEAFF.

This chain joins TRBV11-3 and TRBJ1-1; TRBD1 is a possible D gene (6 bases). Germline CDR1 is SGHNT and CDR2 is YENEEA. V was cut by 5 bases and J by 11 bases, with 15 bases left in between. CDR3 length equals 12 residues. CDR3 loop: CASSRPTGIAFF. DNA for the CDR3: TGTGCCAGCAGCCGACCTACAGGGATCGCTTTCTTT.